This TCR beta chain was identified during a study of control samples from healthy donors and cancer patients. Assay used: immunoSEQ multiplex PCR; TCRdb lists only in-frame clones, some missing. The sample yields 160,000 or so clones, over 90% seen once. Points on this clone: This specimen includes other DNA sequences encoding the same CDR3.

The V segment lost 5 bases and the J segment 2 bases; nucleotides outside the gene matches: 4. Germline CDR1 and CDR2: MDHEN and SYDVKM. The CDR3 has 14 residues. This clonotype was obtained from a man aged 45-60 years in good health. The chain recombines TRBV28 with TRBJ1-2, with TRBD1 matching 8 bases. Sequenced material: blood. CDR3: CASSQGAGNYGYTF. CDR3 DNA: TGTGCCAGCAGTCAGGGGGCGGGAAACTATGGCTACACCTTC.